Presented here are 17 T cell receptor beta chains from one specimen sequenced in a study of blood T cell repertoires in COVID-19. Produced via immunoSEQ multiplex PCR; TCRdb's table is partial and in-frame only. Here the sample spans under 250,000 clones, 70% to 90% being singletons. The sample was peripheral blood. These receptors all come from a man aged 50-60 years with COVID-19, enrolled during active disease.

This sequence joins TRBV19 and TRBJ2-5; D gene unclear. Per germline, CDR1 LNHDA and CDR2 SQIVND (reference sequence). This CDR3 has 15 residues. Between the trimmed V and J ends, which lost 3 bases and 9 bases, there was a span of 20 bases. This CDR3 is CASSIGPAATLSQYF. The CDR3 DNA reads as TGTGCCAGTAGTATCGGCCCGGCGGCAACTTTATCCCAGTACTTC.

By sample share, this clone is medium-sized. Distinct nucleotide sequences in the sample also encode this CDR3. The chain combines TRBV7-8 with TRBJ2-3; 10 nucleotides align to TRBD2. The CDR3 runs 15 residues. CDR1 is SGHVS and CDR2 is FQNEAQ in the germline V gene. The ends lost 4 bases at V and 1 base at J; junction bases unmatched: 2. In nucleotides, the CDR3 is TGTGCCAGCAGCTCTAGCGGGGGAGGCACAGATACGCAGTATTTT. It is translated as CASSSSGGGTDTQYF.

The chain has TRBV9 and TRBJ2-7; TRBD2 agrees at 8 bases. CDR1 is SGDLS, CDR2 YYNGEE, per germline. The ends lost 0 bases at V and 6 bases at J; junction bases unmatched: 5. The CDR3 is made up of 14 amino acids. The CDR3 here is CASSVDGGESEQYF. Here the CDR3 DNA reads TGTGCCAGCAGCGTAGACGGGGGGGAATCCGAGCAGTACTTC. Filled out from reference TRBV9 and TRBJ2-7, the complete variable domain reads DSGVTQTPKHLITATGQRVTLRCSPRSGDLSVYWYQQSLDQGLQFLIQYYNGEERAKGNILERFSAQQFPDLHSELNLSSLELGDSALYFCASSVDGGESEQYFGPGTRLTVT.

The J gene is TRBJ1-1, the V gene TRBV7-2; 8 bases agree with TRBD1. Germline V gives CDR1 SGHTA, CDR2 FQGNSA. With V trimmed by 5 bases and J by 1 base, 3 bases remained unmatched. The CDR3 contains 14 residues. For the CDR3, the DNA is TGTGCCAGCAGCCAGGGACAGGAGAACACTGAAGCTTTCTTT. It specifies CASSQGQENTEAFF.

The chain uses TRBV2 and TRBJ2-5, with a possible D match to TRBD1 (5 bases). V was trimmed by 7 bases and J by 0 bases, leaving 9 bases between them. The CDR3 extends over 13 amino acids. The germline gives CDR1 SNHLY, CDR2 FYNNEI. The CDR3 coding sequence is TGTGCCAGCACCGCAGGGTACCAAGAGACCCAGTACTTC. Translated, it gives CASTAGYQETQYF.

Written as DNA, the CDR3 is TGTGCCAGCAGTTACGGTCTCGCGGGCTACAATGAGCAGTTCTTC. It codes for CASSYGLAGYNEQFF. The V gene is TRBV6-5, the J gene TRBJ2-1; D perhaps matches TRBD2 (5 bases). V was cut by 2 bases and J by 3 bases, with 11 bases left in between. The length of the CDR3 is 15 residues. From germline, CDR1 is MNHEY and CDR2 SVGAGI.

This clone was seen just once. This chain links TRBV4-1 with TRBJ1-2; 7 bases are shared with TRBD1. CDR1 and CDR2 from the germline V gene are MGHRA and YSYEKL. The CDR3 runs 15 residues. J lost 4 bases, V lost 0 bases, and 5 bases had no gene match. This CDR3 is CASSQEFQGGYGYTF. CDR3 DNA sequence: TGCGCCAGCAGCCAAGAATTTCAGGGGGGCTATGGCTACACCTTC.

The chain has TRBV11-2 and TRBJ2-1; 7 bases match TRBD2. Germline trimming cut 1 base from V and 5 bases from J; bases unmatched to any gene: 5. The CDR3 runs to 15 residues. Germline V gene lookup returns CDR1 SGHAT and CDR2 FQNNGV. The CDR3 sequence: CASSLVLGRDNEQFF. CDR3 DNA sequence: TGTGCCAGCAGCTTAGTACTGGGGAGGGACAATGAGCAGTTCTTC.

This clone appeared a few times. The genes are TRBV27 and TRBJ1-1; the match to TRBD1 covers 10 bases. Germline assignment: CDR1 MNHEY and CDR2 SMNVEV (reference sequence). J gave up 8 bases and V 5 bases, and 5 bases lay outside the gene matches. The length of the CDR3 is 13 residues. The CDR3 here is CASSLGQGYEAFF. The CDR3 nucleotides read TGTGCCAGCAGTCTGGGACAGGGGTACGAAGCTTTCTTT.

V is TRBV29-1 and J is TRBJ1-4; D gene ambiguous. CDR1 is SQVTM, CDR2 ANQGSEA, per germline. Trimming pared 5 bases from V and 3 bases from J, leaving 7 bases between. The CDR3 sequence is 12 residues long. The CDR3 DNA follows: TGCAGCGTTCAACAGTCTAATGAAAAACTGTTTTTT. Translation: CSVQQSNEKLFF.

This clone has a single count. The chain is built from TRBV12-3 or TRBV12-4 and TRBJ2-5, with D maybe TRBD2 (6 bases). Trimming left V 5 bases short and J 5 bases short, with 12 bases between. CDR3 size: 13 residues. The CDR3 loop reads CASSGGVSETQYF. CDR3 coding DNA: TGTGCCAGCAGTGGCGGGGTATCGGAGACCCAGTACTTC.

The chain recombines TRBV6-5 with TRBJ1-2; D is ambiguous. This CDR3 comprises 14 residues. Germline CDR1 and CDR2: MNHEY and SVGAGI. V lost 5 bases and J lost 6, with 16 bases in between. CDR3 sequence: CASSTPGSLHGYTF. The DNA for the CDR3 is TGTGCCAGCAGTACACCCGGGTCGCTTCATGGCTACACCTTC.

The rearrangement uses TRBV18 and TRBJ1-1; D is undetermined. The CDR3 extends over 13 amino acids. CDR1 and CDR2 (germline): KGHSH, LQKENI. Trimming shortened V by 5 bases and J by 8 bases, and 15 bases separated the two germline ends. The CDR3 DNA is TGTGCCAGCTCAGCCGGAACGCGGGTAGAAGCTTTCTTT. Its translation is CASSAGTRVEAFF.

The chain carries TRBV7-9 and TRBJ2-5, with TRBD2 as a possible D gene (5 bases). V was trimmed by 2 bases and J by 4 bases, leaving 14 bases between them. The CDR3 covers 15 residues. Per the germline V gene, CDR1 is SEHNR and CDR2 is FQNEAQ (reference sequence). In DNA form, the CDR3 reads TGTGCCAGCAGCTTATTAACATCACGGGGAGAGACCCAGTACTTC. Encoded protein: CASSLLTSRGETQYF.

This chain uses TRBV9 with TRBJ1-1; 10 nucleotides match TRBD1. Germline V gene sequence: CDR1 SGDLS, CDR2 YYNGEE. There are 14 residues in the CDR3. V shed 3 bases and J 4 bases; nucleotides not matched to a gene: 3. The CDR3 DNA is TGTGCCAGCAGCGGGGACAGGGGTACCACTGAAGCTTTCTTT. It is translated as CASSGDRGTTEAFF.

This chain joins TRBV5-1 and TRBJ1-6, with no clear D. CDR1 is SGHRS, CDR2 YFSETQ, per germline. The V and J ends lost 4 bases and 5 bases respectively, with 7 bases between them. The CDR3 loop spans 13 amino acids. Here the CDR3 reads CASSPGDNSPLHF. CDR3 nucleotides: TGCGCCAGCAGCCCAGGCGATAATTCACCCCTCCACTTT. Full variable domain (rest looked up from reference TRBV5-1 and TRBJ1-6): KAGVTQTPRYLIKTRGQQVTLSCSPISGHRSVSWYQQTPGQGLQFLFEYFSETQRNKGNFPGRFSGRQFSNSRSEMNVSTLELGDSALYLCASSPGDNSPLHFGNGTRLTVT.

As DNA, the CDR3 is TGTGCCAGCGACGCGGGGACAGGGGAGAGGGCTAATGAAAAACTGTTTTTT. Encoded protein: CASDAGTGERANEKLFF. This rearrangement joins TRBV5-5 to TRBJ1-4; 10 bases match TRBD1. V was pared by 7 bases and J by 3 bases, with 12 bases of the junction left unmatched. In germline, CDR1 is SGHKS, CDR2 YYEKEE (reference sequence). The CDR3 has 17 amino acids. Full variable domain (remainder filled in from reference TRBV5-5 and TRBJ1-4): DAGVTQSPTHLIKTRGQQVTLRCSPISGHKSVSWYQQVLGQGPQFIFQYYEKEERGRGNFPDRFSARQFPNYSSELNVNALLLGDSALYLCASDAGTGERANEKLFFGSGTQLSVL.